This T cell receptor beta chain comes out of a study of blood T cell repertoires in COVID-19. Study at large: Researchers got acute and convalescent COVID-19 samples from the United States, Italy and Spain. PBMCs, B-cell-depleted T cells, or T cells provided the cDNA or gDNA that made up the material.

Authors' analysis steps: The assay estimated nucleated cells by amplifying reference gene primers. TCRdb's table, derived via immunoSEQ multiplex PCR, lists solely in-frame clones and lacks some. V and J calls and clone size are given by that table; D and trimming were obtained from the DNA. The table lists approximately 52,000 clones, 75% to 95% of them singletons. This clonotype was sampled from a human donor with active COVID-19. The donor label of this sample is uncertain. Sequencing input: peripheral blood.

The CDR3 sequence is CASRPTGFSYNEQFF. The CDR3 bases are TGTGCCAGCAGACCAACAGGGTTTTCCTACAATGAGCAGTTCTTC. This chain joins TRBV7-2 and TRBJ2-1, with D possibly TRBD1 on 6 matching bases. The CDR3 runs 15 residues. In germline, CDR1 is SGHTA, CDR2 FQGNSA. Trimming took off 6 bases at V and 1 base at J, with 13 bases between the two ends.